The rows below give T cell receptor beta chains drawn from one sample of a study of T cell responses to AZD1222 COVID-19 vaccine. Assay used: immunoSEQ multiplex PCR; TCRdb lists only in-frame clones, some missing. The table shows about 150,000 clones, with approximately 90% occurring only once. Material: peripheral blood, obtained on day 0 of AZD1222 vaccination. These receptors all come from an adult in good health. The CDR3 runs from the conserved cysteine through the conserved F or W. D genes are given only for firm matches. The size field is filled for only some rows; it gives once, few, many or a size class.

>NA|NA|TRBJ1-4|TRBV5-1
TGCGCCAGCAGCGTTCAGGGTGCGGGGGGTGGTGAAAAACTGTTTTTT
CASSVQGAGGGEKLFF
>NA|NA|TRBJ1-2|TRBV6-5
TGTGCCAGCAGTTCGAGGACATTCGGCTACACCTTC
CASSSRTFGYTF
>NA|NA|TRBJ1-2|TRBV5-4
TGTGCCAGCAGCTGGGGACGGACTGACCCAACCTATGGCTACACCTTC
CASSWGRTDPTYGYTF
>NA|once|TRBJ1-1|TRBV11-2
TGTGCCAGCAGCTTAGATCCCGGCTCAGAAGCTTTCTTT
CASSLDPGSEAFF
>NA|once|TRBJ1-3|TRBV12-3/TRBV12-4
TGTGCCAGCCGCCCGGGGGGGACCATATATTTT
CASRPGGTIYF
>TRBD2|NA|TRBJ2-5|TRBV6-2/TRBV6-3
TGTGCCAGCAGTTACTCTTTTCCCGGGACTAGTGTTCAAGAGACCCAGTACTTC
CASSYSFPGTSVQETQYF
>TRBD1|NA|TRBJ2-3|TRBV9
TGTGCCAGCAGCGAAAAGTCGGGACAGCCACCGGTAACAGATACGCAGTATTTT
CASSEKSGQPPVTDTQYF
>TRBD1|NA|TRBJ1-3|TRBV6-5
TGTGCCAGCACCACAGGGGGGGGCGGAAACACCATATATTTT
CASTTGGGGNTIYF
>TRBD1|NA|TRBJ2-3|TRBV27
TGTGCCAGCAGTCCCCAGGGGGCTATCGGCACAGATACGCAGTATTTT
CASSPQGAIGTDTQYF
>TRBD2|NA|TRBJ2-3|TRBV10-3
TGTGCCATCAGTGAGTCGGCTAGCGGGGGGTTCACAGATACGCAGTATTTT
CAISESASGGFTDTQYF
>TRBD2|NA|TRBJ2-3|TRBV14
TGTGCCAGCAGCCCCCTCGAGCGGGGGGTGGCAGATACGCAGTATTTT
CASSPLERGVADTQYF
>NA|NA|TRBJ2-2|TRBV5-1
TGCGCCAGCAGCCCGGGGACCGATGGGACCGGGGAGCTGTTTTTT
CASSPGTDGTGELFF
>NA|NA|TRBJ1-1|TRBV9
TGTGCCAGCAGCGTAGTGGGGGGGCAGGCCACTGAAGCTTTCTTT
CASSVVGGQATEAFF
>TRBD1|NA|TRBJ2-7|TRBV4-1
TGCGCCAGCAGCCAAGGGCCGGACAGGGGAAGGAACGAGCAGTACTTC
CASSQGPDRGRNEQYF
>NA|NA|TRBJ2-7|TRBV6-8
TGTGCCAGCAGAGACCTAGACTCCCTCTACGAGCAGTACTTC
CASRDLDSLYEQYF
>NA|NA|TRBJ1-5|TRBV3-1/TRBV3-2
TGTGCCAGCAGCTTGGGTGCTAATAGCAATCAGCCCCAGCATTTT
CASSLGANSNQPQHF
>NA|NA|TRBJ1-3|TRBV9
TGTGCCAGCAGCCCCACCCTCTCTGGAAACACCATATATTTT
CASSPTLSGNTIYF
>NA|NA|TRBJ1-1|TRBV19
TGTGCCAGTAGTATTTTTCGTACAGACGTGGCGAACACTGAAGCTTTCTTT
CASSIFRTDVANTEAFF
>NA|NA|TRBJ1-2|TRBV10-1
TGCGCCAGCAGATTCCCGTACGGTAACTATGGCTACACCTTC
CASRFPYGNYGYTF
>NA|NA|TRBJ1-4|TRBV27
TGTGCCAGCAGTTTATGGGGAAATGAAAAACTGTTTTTT
CASSLWGNEKLFF
>NA|NA|TRBJ2-6|TRBV9
TGTGCCAGCAGCGTAGCGTGGGGGGCGAGTGGGGCCAACGTCCTGACTTTC
CASSVAWGASGANVLTF
>NA|NA|TRBJ1-5|TRBV2
TGTGCCAGCGGAGGCCAGCCCCAGCATTTT
CASGGQPQHF
>NA|NA|TRBJ2-7|TRBV4-1
TGCGCCAGCAGCAAAGCAGAGGACGCCTACGAGCAGTACTTC
CASSKAEDAYEQYF
>TRBD1|NA|TRBJ1-1|TRBV5-1
TGCGCCAGCAGCGCAGACAGGGGTGAGACTGAAGCTTTCTTT
CASSADRGETEAFF
>TRBD1|NA|TRBJ1-5|TRBV28
TGTGCCAGCCTGCCGGGACAGGGCAATCAGCCCCAGCATTTT
CASLPGQGNQPQHF
>TRBD1|NA|TRBJ1-1|TRBV11-1
TGTGCCAGCAGCTCGGTTCACAGGGGGCATCGAGCTTTCTTT
CASSSVHRGHRAFF
>NA|NA|TRBJ1-6|TRBV9
TGTGCCAGCAGCGTAGAGGGAAACCTACGCGACAATTCACCCCTCCACTTT
CASSVEGNLRDNSPLHF
>NA|NA|TRBJ1-6|TRBV7-2
TGTGCCAGCAGCTTAGGGGTCGGGGGTAGTGGGAATTCACCCCTCCACTTT
CASSLGVGGSGNSPLHF
>NA|NA|TRBJ2-7|TRBV5-1
TGCGCCAGCAGCCCGAGGGACTCACAGAGCTCCTACGAGCAGTACTTC
CASSPRDSQSSYEQYF
>NA|NA|TRBJ1-1|TRBV5-1
TGCGCCAGCAGCGCCGGACAGTCCTTGAACACTGAAGCTTTCTTT
CASSAGQSLNTEAFF
>NA|few|TRBJ1-1|TRBV2
TGTGCCAGCAGTCTTGACAGATGGGCTTTCTTT
CASSLDRWAFF
>NA|NA|TRBJ2-5|TRBV7-3
TGTGCCAGCAGCTTAATCGATGGGACACATCGCCAAGAGACCCAGTACTTC
CASSLIDGTHRQETQYF
>TRBD1|NA|TRBJ2-7|TRBV3-1/TRBV3-2
TGTGCCAGCATCCTACCGGACAGGGGGGTAAGCTACGAGCAGTACTTC
CASILPDRGVSYEQYF
>NA|NA|TRBJ1-1|TRBV6-5
TGTGCCAGCACAGATAACACTGAAGCTTTCTTT
CASTDNTEAFF
>NA|few|TRBJ1-5|TRBV5-4
TGTGCCAGCAGCTTAGGGGGAAGCAATCAGCCCCAGCATTTT
CASSLGGSNQPQHF
>TRBD2|NA|TRBJ2-3|TRBV7-2
TGTGCCAGCAGCTTAGGTCCAGCGGGGGGGGGCGATACGCAGTATTTT
CASSLGPAGGGDTQYF
>NA|NA|TRBJ2-2|TRBV9
TGTGCCAGCAGCCCCCGTAGCGGACACCGCACCGGGGAGCTGTTTTTT
CASSPRSGHRTGELFF
>TRBD1|NA|TRBJ2-7|TRBV18
TGTGCCAGCTCACCTTCAGGGGGTCCTCTCTCCGAGCAGTACTTC
CASSPSGGPLSEQYF
>NA|once|TRBJ1-2|TRBV19
TGTGCCAGTAGTATGATTCCGACCGGGTTCTATGGCTACACCTTC
CASSMIPTGFYGYTF
>NA|NA|TRBJ2-7|TRBV18
TGTGCCAGCTCACCACAGCAGGGTTCCTACGAGCAGTACTTC
CASSPQQGSYEQYF
>TRBD1|NA|TRBJ1-6|TRBV27
TGTGCCAGCAGAATCATTGACAGGGTTGATTCACCCCTCCACTTT
CASRIIDRVDSPLHF
>TRBD1|NA|TRBJ1-2|TRBV7-9
TGTGCCAGCAGCTTAGAACAGGGGAGGCATGGCTACACCTTC
CASSLEQGRHGYTF
>NA|NA|TRBJ2-5|TRBV9
TGTGCCAGCAGCGAGGCCCCTGCGGTACAAGAGACCCAGTACTTC
CASSEAPAVQETQYF
>NA|NA|TRBJ1-4|TRBV27
TGTGCCAGCAGTTACCGATTGGGAAGGACTAATGAAAAACTGTTTTTT
CASSYRLGRTNEKLFF
>NA|NA|TRBJ1-1|TRBV5-1
TGCGCCAGCAGCGCACGGGGAGAGGGGAGCACTGAAGCTTTCTTT
CASSARGEGSTEAFF
>TRBD1|NA|TRBJ1-2|TRBV7-2
TGTGCCAGCAGCACGATGGACAGGGAGGGTGGCTACACCTTC
CASSTMDREGGYTF
>NA|once|TRBJ2-5|TRBV27
TGTGCCAGCGGACACACAGGGTCAAAAGAGACCCAGTACTTC
CASGHTGSKETQYF
>TRBD1|NA|TRBJ1-1|TRBV6-4
TGTGCCAGCAGCCGACAGGGGAGCACTGAAGCTTTCTTT
CASSRQGSTEAFF